The 14 T cell receptor beta chains listed next were all sequenced from one sample in a study of shared clonotypes between healthy human individuals (dated by TCRdb to the early 2020s). The library came from the immunoSEQ multiplex PCR assay. The table comes from immuneACCESS by way of TCRdb, which keeps in-frame sequences with V and J called. Part of the clones is missing from these tables; in studies checked, under half for an unresolved V gene and the rest for unknown reasons. The sample data list millions of clones, and less than 95% of these were observed just once. The leading ten clones occupy about 1.1% of the sample. For the CD8 naive samples, CD45RO-negative cells were positively selected for CCR7, yielding a CD45RA+CCR7+ population from which TemRA cells were excluded. Source material: naive CD8+ T cells sorted from blood. Reading the label with the study, this specimen's cell subset or site is: CD45RA+CCR7+. The source is a man aged 18 to 30 in good health.

This clone was found once. The rearrangement links TRBV27 to TRBJ1-1, with D possibly matching TRBD1 (6 bases). Trimming pared 4 bases from V and 0 bases from J, leaving 15 bases between. The CDR3 is 16 residues long. The germline CDR1 and CDR2 sequences are MNHEY and SMNVEV (reference sequence). The CDR3 spells CASSSRDNILNTEAFF. CDR3 in DNA: TGTGCCAGCAGTTCTAGGGACAACATTTTGAACACTGAAGCTTTCTTT.

The chain couples TRBV6-5 to TRBJ2-2; D remains unclear. CDR3 size: 14 residues. The germline V gene has CDR1 MNHEY and CDR2 SVGAGI. V was trimmed by 2 bases and J by 8 bases, leaving 12 bases between them. CDR3 sequence reads: CASSYDGTSGELFF. The CDR3 bases are TGTGCCAGCAGTTACGATGGCACATCAGGGGAGCTGTTTTTT.

The gene calls are TRBV15 and TRBJ1-5; 10 bases are shared with TRBD1. V dropped 3 bases and J dropped 6; count of bases not matched to a gene: 2. CDR3 length: 14 amino acids. The germline V gene encodes CDR1 LNHNV and CDR2 YYDKDF (reference sequence). CDR3 DNA sequence: TGTGCCACCAGCAGTGACAGGGGGCTTCAGCCCCAGCATTTT. Translating it yields CATSSDRGLQPQHF.

The chain has TRBV5-6 and TRBJ2-7; 14 nucleotides align to TRBD2. This CDR3 has 17 residues. V shed 4 bases and J 4 bases; nucleotides not matched to a gene: 10. Germline CDR1 reads SGHDT; CDR2 reads YYEEEE. This chain's CDR3 is CASSRFPTSGGVYEQYF. CDR3 sequence (DNA): TGTGCCAGCAGCCGCTTCCCGACTAGCGGGGGGGTTTACGAGCAGTACTTC.

This chain links TRBV7-6 with TRBJ2-2; TRBD1 aligns across 12 bases. After removal of 5 bases from V and 5 bases from J, the junction contained 3 bases not matched to a gene. Germline V gene data show CDR1 as SGHVS and CDR2 as FNYEAQ. The CDR3 is made up of 15 amino acids. This CDR3 reads CASSAGQGATGELFF. CDR3 sequence (DNA): TGTGCCAGCAGCGCGGGACAGGGGGCGACCGGGGAGCTGTTTTTT. The full variable domain, its missing parts supplied by reference TRBV7-6 and TRBJ2-2, is GAGVSQSPRYKVTKRGQDVALRCDPISGHVSLYWYRQALGQGPEFLTYFNYEAQQDKSGLPNDRFSAERPEGSISTLTIQRTEQRDSAMYRCASSAGQGATGELFFGEGSRLTVL.

The chain couples TRBV5-4 to TRBJ2-7; 7 positions agree with TRBD2. With V trimmed by 0 bases and J by 7 bases, 10 bases remained unmatched. The CDR3 consists of 15 residues. Germline V gene sequence: CDR1 SGHNT, CDR2 YYREEE (reference sequence). CDR3 DNA sequence: TGTGCCAGCAGCTTGGTGACGGGAGGTGCGGAGGAGCAGTACTTC. It is translated as CASSLVTGGAEEQYF. Full variable domain (missing parts from reference TRBV5-4 and TRBJ2-7): ETGVTQSPTHLIKTRGQQVTLRCSSQSGHNTVSWYQQALGQGPQFIFQYYREEENGRGNFPPRFSGLQFPNYSSELNVNALELDDSALYLCASSLVTGGAEEQYFGPGTRLTVT.

The J gene is TRBJ1-1, the V gene TRBV6-1; 9 bases fit TRBD1. This CDR3 has 15 amino acids. Germline lookup yields CDR1 MNHNS and CDR2 SASEGT. V lost 7 bases to trimming and J lost 4 bases; unmatched junction nucleotides: 10. The CDR3 loop reads CASKTGQGVTTEAFF. The CDR3 DNA reads TGTGCCAGCAAGACGGGACAGGGAGTGACCACTGAAGCTTTCTTT.

The J gene is TRBJ2-6, the V gene TRBV27; D call uncertain. This CDR3 spans 15 amino acids. The V gene's germline CDR1 is MNHEY and CDR2 SMNVEV (reference sequence). V lost 3 bases, J lost 2 bases, and 8 bases lay in between. DNA for the CDR3: TGTGCCAGCAGTTTCGGCACCCCTGGGGCCAACGTCCTGACTTTC. Protein product: CASSFGTPGANVLTF.

This clone appeared a single time. V gene TRBV10-2 combines with J gene TRBJ2-7; D gene ambiguous. V was cut by 8 bases and J by 6 bases, with 11 bases left in between. CDR1 and CDR2 from the germline V gene are WSHSY and SAAADI. The CDR3 contains 11 residues. The CDR3 protein is CASLGGVEQYF. In DNA, the CDR3 is TGCGCCAGCCTAGGTGGTGTCGAGCAGTACTTC.

A remark on this clone: The same CDR3 can be traced to other DNA sequences in this sample. The chain combines TRBV11-2 with TRBJ2-3, with D uncertain. Trimming took 1 base from V and 4 from J, leaving 3 bases between them. The CDR3 totals 12 residues. Germline loops: CDR1 SGHAT, CDR2 FQNNGV. CDR3 protein: CASSLGADTQYF. CDR3 sequence (DNA): TGTGCCAGCAGCTTAGGAGCAGATACGCAGTATTTT.

The CDR3 sequence: CASSLSGGSYWEQFF. In DNA form, the CDR3 reads TGTGCCAGCAGTTTATCGGGCGGGAGCTATTGGGAGCAGTTCTTC. This chain joins TRBV27 and TRBJ2-1; 7 positions match TRBD2. This CDR3 is built from 15 residues. The J segment lost 10 bases and the V segment lost 0 bases, leaving 9 bases of the junction unmatched. Germline CDR1 and CDR2: MNHEY and SMNVEV (reference sequence).

In its sample, this clone was seen once. The chain is built from TRBV13 and TRBJ2-7; D is unclear. The CDR3 length is 14 residues. Germline CDR1 PRHDT, CDR2 FYEKMQ (reference sequence). Deletions cut 5 bases from V and 5 bases from J, with 16 bases between. CDR3 protein: CASSPRTAVNEQYF. Here the CDR3 DNA reads TGTGCCAGCAGCCCGAGGACGGCCGTAAACGAGCAGTACTTC.

The rearrangement links TRBV11-2 to TRBJ1-2, with TRBD1 as a possible D gene (5 bases). The germline V gene encodes CDR1 SGHAT and CDR2 FQNNGV. The CDR3 covers 16 residues. V was trimmed by 5 bases and J by 4 bases, leaving 20 bases between them. CDR3 nucleotides: TGTGCCAGCAGCCCGCAACCGGGACTCAATCCCTATGGCTACACCTTC. Translation: CASSPQPGLNPYGYTF.

The DNA for the CDR3 is TGTGCCAGCAGCTTAAACCCCTCACTAAGCACAGATACGCAGTATTTT. Its translation is CASSLNPSLSTDTQYF. This chain joins TRBV7-9 and TRBJ2-3; D unclear. V was clipped by 2 bases and J by 0 bases, with 12 bases between them. The CDR3 has 16 amino acids. Looked up from germline, CDR1 is SEHNR and CDR2 is FQNEAQ (reference sequence).